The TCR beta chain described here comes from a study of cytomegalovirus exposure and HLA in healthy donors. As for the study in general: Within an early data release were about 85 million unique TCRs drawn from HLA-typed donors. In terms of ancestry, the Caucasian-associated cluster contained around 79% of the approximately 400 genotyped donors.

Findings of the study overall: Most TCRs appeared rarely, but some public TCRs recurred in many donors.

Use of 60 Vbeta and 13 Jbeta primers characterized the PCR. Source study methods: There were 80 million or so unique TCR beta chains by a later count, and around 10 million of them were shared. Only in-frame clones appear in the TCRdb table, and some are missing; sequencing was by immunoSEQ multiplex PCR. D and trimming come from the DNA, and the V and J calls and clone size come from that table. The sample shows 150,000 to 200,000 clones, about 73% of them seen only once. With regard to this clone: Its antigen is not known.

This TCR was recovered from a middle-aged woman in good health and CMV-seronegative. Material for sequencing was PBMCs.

The CDR3 loop reads CASSTDRGSGYTF. CDR3 coding DNA: TGTGCCAGCAGTACCGACAGGGGGAGCGGCTACACCTTC. This chain uses TRBV6-1 with TRBJ1-2; 9 bases are shared with TRBD1. Germline CDR1 is MNHNS and CDR2 is SASEGT. The CDR3 loop spans 13 amino acids. With 5 bases clipped from V and 8 bases from J, the junction kept 6 bases outside the gene matches.